This T cell receptor beta chain was profiled in a study of Graves' ophthalmopathy and Graves' hyperthyroidism. The CDR3 length is 17 residues. V was pared by 1 base and J by 3 bases, with 15 bases between. Germline V lookup: CDR1 LNHNV, CDR2 YYDKDF (reference sequence). The authors amplified TCR beta CDR3 regions, and they did so from RNA transcripts for repertoire sequencing. RT-PCR was first run with HTBI primers, then multiplex PCR in a second round. TCRdb re-analysed the multiplex PCR reads in MiXCR, keeping a single row per CDR3 protein. Of over a million distinct CDR3 sequences listed, 36% are singletons. This clonotype appeared many times.

This receptor was identified in an adult man with Graves' hyperthyroidism. The specimen was peripheral blood or thyroid tissue (not recorded which). The V and J genes are TRBV15 and TRBJ2-2; D may match TRBD1 or TRBD2 (5 bases each). The DNA for the CDR3 is TGTGCCACCAGCAGAGGAGGGATTCAGGGTGACACCGGGGAGCTGTTTTTT. Amino acid sequence: CATSRGGIQGDTGELFF.